The 12 T cell receptor beta chains listed next were all sequenced from one sample in a study of cytotoxic CD8 clonotypes in ibrutinib-treated CLL. Here immunoSEQ multiplex PCR was the method, and the copy in TCRdb shows in-frame clones only, minus some. The sample holds approximately 120,000 clones; under 90% are singletons and the top ten take around 3%. Specimen: PBMCs, collected after 24 months of ibrutinib treatment. The receptor set was obtained from a human donor with chronic lymphocytic leukemia.

This chain joins TRBV5-8 and TRBJ2-5; 9 bases fit TRBD1. V lost 7 bases to trimming and J lost 10 bases; unmatched junction nucleotides: 8. Germline CDR1 SGHTS, CDR2 YDEGEE. This CDR3 region has 12 residues. The CDR3 DNA reads TGTGCCAGCTCTGAGACAGGGGGACTCCAGTACTTC. Its protein product is CASSETGGLQYF.

The chain has TRBV7-2 and TRBJ2-3; 7 nucleotides agree with TRBD2. CDR1 and CDR2 (germline): SGHTA, FQGNSA. The trim removed 1 base at V and 0 bases at J, leaving 4 bases unmatched. The CDR3 is made up of 16 amino acids. In nucleotides, the CDR3 is TGTGCCAGCAGCTTAGTTGGGGGGGTAAGCACAGATACGCAGTATTTT. Residues: CASSLVGGVSTDTQYF.

The rearrangement uses TRBV9 and TRBJ1-4, with D unresolved. CDR3 size: 17 residues. Germline values: CDR1 SGDLS, CDR2 YYNGEE. V was trimmed by 3 bases and J by 0 bases, leaving 15 bases between them. In nucleotides, the CDR3 is TGTGCCAGCAGCGAAGGTTCGGGTTGGGCAACTAATGAAAAACTGTTTTTT. Protein product: CASSEGSGWATNEKLFF. The full variable domain, completed using reference TRBV9 and TRBJ1-4, is DSGVTQTPKHLITATGQRVTLRCSPRSGDLSVYWYQQSLDQGLQFLIQYYNGEERAKGNILERFSAQQFPDLHSELNLSSLELGDSALYFCASSEGSGWATNEKLFFGSGTQLSVL.

V and J are TRBV10-3 and TRBJ2-3; D gene uncertain. The CDR3 consists of 17 residues. Germline lookup yields CDR1 ENHRY and CDR2 SYGVKD. V shed 6 bases and J shed 4 bases, with 23 bases lying between them. CDR3 sequence reads: CAISAPRVSLGADTQYF. CDR3 sequence (DNA): TGTGCCATCAGCGCCCCCCGTGTGTCGTTGGGTGCAGATACGCAGTATTTT.

The CDR3 region has the DNA TGTGCCGGCTCGCCTTCCGTCCAAGAGACCCAGTACTTC. Translation gives CAGSPSVQETQYF. This chain uses TRBV7-2 with TRBJ2-5; no clear D. CDR1 and CDR2 from the germline V gene are SGHTA and FQGNSA. Trimming took off 11 bases at V and 1 base at J, with 14 bases between the two ends. The CDR3 sequence is 13 residues long.

V gene TRBV10-3 combines with J gene TRBJ2-3; D not certain. Germline V lookup: CDR1 ENHRY, CDR2 SYGVKD. V gave up 0 bases and J gave up 3 bases, with 1 base separating them. The CDR3 length is 12 residues. CDR3 coding DNA: TGTGCCATCAGTGAGTCGACAGATACGCAGTATTTT. Translating gives CAISESTDTQYF.

The chain recombines TRBV18 with TRBJ1-3; D not resolved. In germline, CDR1 is KGHSH, CDR2 LQKENI. V gave up 0 bases and J gave up 0 bases, with 15 bases separating them. There are 18 residues in the CDR3. CDR3 bases: TGTGCCAGCTCACCACCTGCATGGGCAGGCACCTCTGGAAACACCATATATTTT. Residues: CASSPPAWAGTSGNTIYF. Based on the CDR3 plus reference TRBV18 and TRBJ1-3, the full variable domain is NAGVMQNPRHLVRRRGQEARLRCSPMKGHSHVYWYRQLPEEGLKFMVYLQKENIIDESGMPKERFSAEFPKEGPSILRIQQVVRGDSAAYFCASSPPAWAGTSGNTIYFGEGSWLTVV.

The chain joins TRBV9 to TRBJ2-1; D might be TRBD1 or TRBD2, each matching 5 bases. Germline loops: CDR1 SGDLS, CDR2 YYNGEE. Trimming left V 4 bases short and J 10 bases short, with 15 bases between. The CDR3 loop spans 13 amino acids. For the CDR3, the DNA is TGTGCCAGCAGCTCCCACGGGGCTTTCGAGCAGTTCTTC. This translates into CASSSHGAFEQFF.

The sample holds a few counts of this clone. The rearrangement links TRBV5-1 to TRBJ2-1, with TRBD2 as a possible D gene (6 bases). The CDR3 consists of 15 residues. CDR1 is SGHRS and CDR2 is YFSETQ in the germline V gene. The V gene lost 0 bases and the J gene lost 3 bases, with 10 bases spanning the gap. CDR3: CASSLEAGYYNEQFF. In nucleotides, the CDR3 is TGCGCCAGCAGCTTGGAAGCGGGTTACTACAATGAGCAGTTCTTC.

This rearrangement joins TRBV7-2 to TRBJ2-1; D unresolved. Germline CDR1 and CDR2: SGHTA and FQGNSA. With 5 bases removed from V and 3 bases from J, the gap between germline ends came to 5 bases. The CDR3 runs 12 residues. The CDR3 DNA reads TGTGCCAGCAGCCTGAACTACAATGAGCAGTTCTTC. It specifies CASSLNYNEQFF.

This clone appeared a single time. Other DNA sequences from this sample encode an identical CDR3 as well. The chain combines TRBV5-4 with TRBJ1-1; D is uncertain. The CDR3 is made up of 14 amino acids. CDR1 is SGHNT, CDR2 YYREEE, per germline (reference sequence). Trimming pared 0 bases from V and 2 bases from J, leaving 8 bases between. The CDR3 loop is CASSLGQANTEAFF. CDR3 bases: TGTGCCAGCAGCTTGGGGCAGGCCAACACTGAAGCTTTCTTT.

J is TRBJ2-3 and V is TRBV7-2; 10 nucleotides align to TRBD2. Germline assignment: CDR1 SGHTA and CDR2 FQGNSA. The CDR3 extends over 16 amino acids. V lost 4 bases and J lost 2; bases outside the gene matches: 6. In DNA, the CDR3 is TGTGCCAGCAGCTCTTTTAGCGGGGGGCCCACAGATACGCAGTATTTT. Amino acids: CASSSFSGGPTDTQYF.